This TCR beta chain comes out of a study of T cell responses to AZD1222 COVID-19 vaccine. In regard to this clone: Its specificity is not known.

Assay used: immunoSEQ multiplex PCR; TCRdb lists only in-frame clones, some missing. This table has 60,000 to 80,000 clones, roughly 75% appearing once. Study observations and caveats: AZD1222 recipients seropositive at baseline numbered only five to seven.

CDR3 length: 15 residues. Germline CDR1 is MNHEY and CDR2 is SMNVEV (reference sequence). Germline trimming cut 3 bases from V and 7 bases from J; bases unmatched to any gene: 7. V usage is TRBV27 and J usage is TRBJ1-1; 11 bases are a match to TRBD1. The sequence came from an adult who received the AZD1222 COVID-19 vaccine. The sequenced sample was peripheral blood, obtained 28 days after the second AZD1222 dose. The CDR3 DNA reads TGTGCCAGCAGTTTGGTGGGACAGGGGGAGGGTGAAGCTTTCTTT. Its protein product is CASSLVGQGEGEAFF.